This T cell receptor beta chain derives from a study of OX40 agonist ivuxolimab in advanced cancers. About the full investigation: Ivuxolimab, which targeted the costimulatory receptor OX40 (CD134), was an agonistic, fully human IgG2 monoclonal antibody. The point of sequencing TCRbeta in the periphery was to test whether ivuxolimab changed TCR sequence diversity and drove clonal T-cell expansion. Intravenous ivuxolimab was administered to patients every 2 weeks at six dose levels: 0.01, 0.1, 0.3, 1.5, 3 and 10 mg/kg. Partial responses were achieved by three dose-escalation patients, of whom one had hepatocellular carcinoma and two had cutaneous melanoma. The paper covers the monotherapy dose-escalation part of the phase I ivuxolimab trial, which included N of about 51 patients. Of the 50 or so patients in dose escalation, about 20 had hepatocellular carcinoma, some 15 had melanoma, 9 had renal cell carcinoma and 9 had head and neck cancer. Patients were allowed to have had prior anti-PD-1, anti-PD-L1 or anti-CTLA-4 therapy, and approximately 39% of the dose-escalation patients had been treated with checkpoint inhibitors. In the dose-escalation cohort, 82.7% of patients were male, and the mean age was about 55 years, with a range of roughly 23 to 85.

To note about this clone: Its specific antigen is unknown. No much larger clone is present one base from it, and per-base qualities are unavailable.

To sequence the TCRbeta CDR3 region, genomic DNA was isolated from the sorted cells. The immunoSEQ Assay was used to sequence the TCRbeta CDR3 regions. TCRdb carries this immuneACCESS record with in-frame sequences only. Its versions omit some clonotypes, under half of them owing to an unresolved V gene in the studies checked, with the rest unexplained. Across this sample there are approximately 110,000 clones, with approximately 90% seen only once. Of the sample, roughly 0.8% falls within the top ten clones. The paper as a whole reports these results and caveats: On average, CD8+ T cells showed more expanded clones than CD4+ T cells after ivuxolimab. Low levels of normalized T-cell clonal expansion were also seen in some patients who did not respond. At doses of 0.1 to 3.0 mg/kg, clonal expansion of both CD4+ and CD8+ blood T cells was observed from baseline to week 6. Antigen specificity was not determined for the clonally expanded peripheral T cells. Partial responders in the 0.1-3.0 mg/kg groups had among the lowest normalized peripheral clonal expansion, especially among CD8+ T cells.

V and J lose 6 bases and 4 bases, and a span of 15 bases separates them. Taken from the germline V gene, the CDR1 and CDR2 loops are SGHRS and YFSETQ. Its CDR3 holds 14 amino acids, cysteine through phenylalanine. The read is trimmed to its CDR3 DNA, 42 bases read in frame from base 1. The trial excluded patients who had a history of autoimmune disease or who were on systemic immunosuppression. Peripheral blood for TCR sequencing was collected from all dose cohorts at baseline, on cycle 4 day 1, and on cycle 7 day 1. The samples were taken from a phase I, first-in-human, multicenter, open-label dose-escalation trial of ivuxolimab. Adults with locally advanced or metastatic melanoma, renal cell carcinoma, hepatocellular carcinoma or head and neck squamous cell carcinoma were enrolled in the trial. Before TCR sequencing, CD4+ T cells and CD8+ T cells were sorted from peripheral blood as separate populations.

This clonotype originated in an adult with an advanced solid tumor such as melanoma, head and neck, liver or kidney cancer. The rearranged segments are TRBV5-1 and TRBJ2-3; a tentative D call is TRBD2 (5 bases match). Sequences were derived from CD4+ or CD8+ T cells sorted from blood, sampled in a trial of the OX40 agonist ivuxolimab. DNA sequence: TGCGCCAGCACATTTCCGGGGATCCCAGATACGCAGTATTTT. It is translated as CASTFPGIPDTQYF.